What follows describes a single T cell receptor beta chain. Its antigen is undetermined. The CDR3 covers 17 residues. V lost 1 base, J lost 4 bases, and 17 bases lay in between. The germline CDR1 and CDR2 sequences are LGHNA and YSLEER. This entry comes from a study of OX40 agonist ivuxolimab in advanced cancers. Study-level information: Prior anti-PD-1, anti-PD-L1 or anti-CTLA-4 therapy did not bar entry, and about 38% had some. Study-wide findings and caveats: Averaged across samples, CD8+ T cells carried more expanded clones than CD4+ did. Partial responders treated at 0.1-3.0 mg/kg exhibited clonal expansion among the lowest measured.

Libraries were prepared by immunoSEQ multiplex PCR; TCRdb keeps only in-frame clonotypes and omits some of them. The sample lists around 76,000 clones, roughly 88% occurring once. The clonotype was recovered from an adult with an advanced solid tumor such as melanoma, head and neck, liver or kidney cancer. The sequencing here drew on CD4+ or CD8+ T cells sorted from blood, taken in a trial of the OX40 agonist ivuxolimab. The chain uses TRBV4-3 and TRBJ1-3, with D maybe TRBD1 (5 bases). CDR3 DNA sequence: TGCGCCAGCAGCCAAGGGGCCATTGTGGGGCCCGGAAACACCATATATTTT. Its translation is CASSQGAIVGPGNTIYF.